The clone carrying this T cell receptor beta chain showed up just a few times. As yet, its antigen is unknown. This sample was taken from a study of CD8 T cells in ankylosing spondylitis. Study-wide results and caveats: According to the report, clones linked to the disease were significantly enriched in matched synovial fluid samples taken from ankylosing spondylitis patients. Seemingly characteristic of ankylosing spondylitis blood was a TCR beta motif consisting of roughly 8 highly homologous variants.

TCRdb re-analysed the 5' RACE reads in MiXCR, keeping a single row per CDR3 protein. The sample carries around 160,000 distinct CDR3 sequences, around 10% recorded once. The sequenced material came from blood, either unsorted or a sorted T cell fraction (not recorded which). The sequence was obtained from a male donor with ankylosing spondylitis or in good health (not recorded which).

The CDR3 DNA follows: TGTGCCAGCAGCTTAGTCCCCTCGAGCTCCTACAATGAGCAGTTCTTC. Residues: CASSLVPSSSYNEQFF. This sequence joins TRBV7-2 and TRBJ2-1; D gene unclear. The CDR3 extends over 16 amino acids. Germline V gene data show CDR1 as SGHTA and CDR2 as FQGNSA. Between the trimmed V and J ends, which lost 1 base and 0 bases, there was a span of 10 bases.